This T cell receptor (beta chain) was documented in a study of blood T cell repertoires in COVID-19. Per the original data handling: Amplification of reference gene primers was used by the study to estimate nucleated cell counts. Profiled with immunoSEQ multiplex PCR; TCRdb holds only in-frame clones, not every one. Clonal size and the V and J genes are those of that table, whereas D and trimming came from the DNA. The repertoire holds 470,000 or so clones, with approximately 85% as singletons. The length of the CDR3 is 15 residues. Trimming removed 3 bases from V and 10 bases from J; junction bases left unmatched: 14. Germline assignment: CDR1 SQVTM and CDR2 ANQGSEA.

The sequence derives from a human donor in a cohort sampled during active COVID-19. This chain joins TRBV29-1 and TRBJ1-1; 10 bases are a match to TRBD1. The sequencing input was peripheral blood. Written as DNA, the CDR3 is TGCAGCGTTGATGCGGGGGGAGACAGGGGGCACGGAGCTTTCTTT. Translation: CSVDAGGDRGHGAFF.